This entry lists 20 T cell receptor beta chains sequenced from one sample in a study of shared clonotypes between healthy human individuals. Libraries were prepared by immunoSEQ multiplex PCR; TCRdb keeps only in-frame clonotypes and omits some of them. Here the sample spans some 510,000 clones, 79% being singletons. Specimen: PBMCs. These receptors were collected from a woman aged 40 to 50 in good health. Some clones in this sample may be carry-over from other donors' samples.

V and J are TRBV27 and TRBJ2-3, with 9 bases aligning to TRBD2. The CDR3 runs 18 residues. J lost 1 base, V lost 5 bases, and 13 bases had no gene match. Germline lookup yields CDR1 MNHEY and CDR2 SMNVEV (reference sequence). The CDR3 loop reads CASSPRASGIKGTDTQYF. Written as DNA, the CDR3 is TGTGCCAGCAGTCCGCGGGCTAGCGGGATAAAGGGCACAGATACGCAGTATTTT.

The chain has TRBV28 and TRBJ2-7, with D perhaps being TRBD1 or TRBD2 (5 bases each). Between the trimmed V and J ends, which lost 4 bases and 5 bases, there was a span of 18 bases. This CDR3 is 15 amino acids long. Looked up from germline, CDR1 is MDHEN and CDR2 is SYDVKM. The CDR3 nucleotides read TGTGCCAGCAGTTCTCTCCTGGGGGATAGGAACGAGCAGTACTTC. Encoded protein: CASSSLLGDRNEQYF.

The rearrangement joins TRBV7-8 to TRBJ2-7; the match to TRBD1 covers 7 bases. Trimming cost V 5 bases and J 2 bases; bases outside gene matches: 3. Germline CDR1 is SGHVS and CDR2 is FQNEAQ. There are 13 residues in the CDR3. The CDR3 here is CASSRDRAYEQYF. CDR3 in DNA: TGTGCCAGCAGCAGGGACAGAGCCTACGAGCAGTACTTC.

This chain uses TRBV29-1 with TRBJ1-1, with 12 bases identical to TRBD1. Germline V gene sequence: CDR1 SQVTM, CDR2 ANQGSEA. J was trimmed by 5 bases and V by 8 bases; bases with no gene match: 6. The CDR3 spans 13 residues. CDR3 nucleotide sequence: TGCAGCTTGCGGGACAGGGGGCGTACTGAAGCTTTCTTT. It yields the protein CSLRDRGRTEAFF.

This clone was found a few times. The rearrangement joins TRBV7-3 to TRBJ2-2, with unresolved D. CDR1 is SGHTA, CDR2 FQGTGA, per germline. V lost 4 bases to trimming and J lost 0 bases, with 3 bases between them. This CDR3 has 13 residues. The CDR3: CASSYSNTGELFF. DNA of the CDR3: TGTGCCAGCAGCTACTCGAACACCGGGGAGCTGTTTTTT.

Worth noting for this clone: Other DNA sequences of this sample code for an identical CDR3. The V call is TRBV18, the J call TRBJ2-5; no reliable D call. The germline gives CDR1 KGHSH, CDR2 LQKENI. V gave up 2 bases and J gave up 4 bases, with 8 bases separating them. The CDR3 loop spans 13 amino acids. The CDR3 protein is CASSPGAGETQYF. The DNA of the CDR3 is TGTGCCAGCTCACCAGGAGCAGGAGAGACCCAGTACTTC.

CDR3 amino acids: CASSALAGGASYEQYF. Written as DNA, the CDR3 is TGTGCCAGCAGTGCACTAGCGGGAGGGGCCTCCTACGAGCAGTACTTC. The rearrangement uses TRBV6-1 and TRBJ2-7; TRBD2 matches 13 bases. V was pared by 4 bases and J by 0 bases, with 3 bases of the junction left unmatched. CDR1 is MNHNS and CDR2 is SASEGT in the germline V gene. The CDR3 sequence is 16 residues long.

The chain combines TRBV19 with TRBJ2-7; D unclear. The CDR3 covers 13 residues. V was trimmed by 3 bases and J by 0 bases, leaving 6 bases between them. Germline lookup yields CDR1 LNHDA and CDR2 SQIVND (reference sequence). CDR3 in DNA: TGTGCCAGTAGTATCGGGTACTCCTACGAGCAGTACTTC. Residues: CASSIGYSYEQYF. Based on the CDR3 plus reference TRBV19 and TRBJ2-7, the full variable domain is DGGITQSPKYLFRKEGQNVTLSCEQNLNHDAMYWYRQDPGQGLRLIYYSQIVNDFQKGDIAEGYSVSREKKESFPLTVTSAQKNPTAFYLCASSIGYSYEQYFGPGTRLTVT.

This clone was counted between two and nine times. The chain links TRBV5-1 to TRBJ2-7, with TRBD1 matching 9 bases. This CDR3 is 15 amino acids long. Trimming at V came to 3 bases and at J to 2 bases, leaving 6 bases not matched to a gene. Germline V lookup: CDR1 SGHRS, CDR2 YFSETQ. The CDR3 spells CASSSWDRDAYEQYF. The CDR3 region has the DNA TGCGCCAGCAGCTCCTGGGACAGGGATGCCTACGAGCAGTACTTC.

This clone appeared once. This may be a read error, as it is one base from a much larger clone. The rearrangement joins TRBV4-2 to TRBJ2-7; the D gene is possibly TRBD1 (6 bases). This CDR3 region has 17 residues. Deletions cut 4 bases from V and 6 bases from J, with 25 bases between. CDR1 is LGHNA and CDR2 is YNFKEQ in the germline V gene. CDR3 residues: CASSPSSGTRADSEQYF. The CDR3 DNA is TGTGCCAGCAGCCCGAGTTCCGGGACAAGGGCGGATTCCGAGCAGTACTTC.

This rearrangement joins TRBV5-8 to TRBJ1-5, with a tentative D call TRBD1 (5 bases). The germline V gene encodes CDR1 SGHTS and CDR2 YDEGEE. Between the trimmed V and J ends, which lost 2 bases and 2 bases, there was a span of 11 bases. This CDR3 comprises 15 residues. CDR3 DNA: TGTGCCAGCAGCTTACAGGTCGTGGGCAATCAGCCCCAGCATTTT. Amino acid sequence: CASSLQVVGNQPQHF.

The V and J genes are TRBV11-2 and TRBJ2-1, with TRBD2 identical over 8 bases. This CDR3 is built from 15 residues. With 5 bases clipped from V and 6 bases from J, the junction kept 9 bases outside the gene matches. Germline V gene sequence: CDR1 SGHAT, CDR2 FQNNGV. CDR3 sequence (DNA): TGTGCCAGCAGCCTTTCAGCGGGAGTGGTCAATGAGCAGTTCTTC. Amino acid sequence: CASSLSAGVVNEQFF.

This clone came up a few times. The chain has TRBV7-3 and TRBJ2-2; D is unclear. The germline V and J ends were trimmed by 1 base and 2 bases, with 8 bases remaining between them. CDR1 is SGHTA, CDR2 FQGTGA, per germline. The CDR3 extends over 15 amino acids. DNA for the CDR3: TGTGCCAGCAGCTTAAGTCTAGGAAACACCGGGGAGCTGTTTTTT. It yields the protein CASSLSLGNTGELFF.

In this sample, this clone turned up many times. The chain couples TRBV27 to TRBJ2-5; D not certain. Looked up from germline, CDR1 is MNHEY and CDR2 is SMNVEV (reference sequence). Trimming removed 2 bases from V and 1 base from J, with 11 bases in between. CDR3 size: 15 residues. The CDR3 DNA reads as TGTGCCAGCAGTTTAGCTAGTTTCCCCCAAGAGACCCAGTACTTC. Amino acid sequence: CASSLASFPQETQYF.

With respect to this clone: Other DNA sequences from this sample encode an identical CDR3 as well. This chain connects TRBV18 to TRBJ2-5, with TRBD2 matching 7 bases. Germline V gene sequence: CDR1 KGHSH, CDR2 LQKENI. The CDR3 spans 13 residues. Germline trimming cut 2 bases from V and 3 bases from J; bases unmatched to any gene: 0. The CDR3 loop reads CASSPGTKETQYF. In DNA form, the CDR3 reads TGTGCCAGCTCACCAGGGACTAAAGAGACCCAGTACTTC.

In DNA form, the CDR3 reads TGTGCCAGCTCACCCGGGAGACAGGGGAGCACTGAAGCTTTCTTT. Residues: CASSPGRQGSTEAFF. The chain employs TRBV18 and TRBJ1-1; 8 bases align to TRBD1. V lost 3 bases, J lost 4 bases, and 7 bases stayed unmatched. The CDR3 is 15 amino acids. Germline V gene sequence: CDR1 KGHSH, CDR2 LQKENI.

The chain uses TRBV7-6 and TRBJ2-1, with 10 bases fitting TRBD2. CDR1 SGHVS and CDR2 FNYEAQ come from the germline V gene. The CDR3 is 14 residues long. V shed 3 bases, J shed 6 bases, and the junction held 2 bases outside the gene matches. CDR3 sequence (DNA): TGTGCCAGCAGCTTTAGCGGGAGGATCAATGAGCAGTTCTTC. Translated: CASSFSGRINEQFF.

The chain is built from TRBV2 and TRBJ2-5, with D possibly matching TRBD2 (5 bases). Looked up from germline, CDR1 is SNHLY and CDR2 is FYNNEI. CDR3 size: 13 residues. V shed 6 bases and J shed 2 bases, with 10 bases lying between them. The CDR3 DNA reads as TGTGCCAGCAGCGGCCAGCGGCAAGAGACCCAGTACTTC. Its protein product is CASSGQRQETQYF.

The DNA for the CDR3 is TGTGCCAGCAGCCCTATGACCGGGGACAGGGTTTACAATGAGCAGTTCTTC. It is translated as CASSPMTGDRVYNEQFF. The V gene is TRBV21-1, the J gene TRBJ2-1; the table's D gene call, TRBD1, was not cross checked with the DNA. TRBV21-1 is a documented pseudogene. The CDR3 contains 17 residues.

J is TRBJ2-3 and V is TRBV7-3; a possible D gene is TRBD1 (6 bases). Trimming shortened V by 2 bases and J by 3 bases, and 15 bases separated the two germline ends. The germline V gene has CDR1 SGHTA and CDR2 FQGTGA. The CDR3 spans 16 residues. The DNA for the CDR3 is TGTGCCAGCAGCTTATTCCCCAGGGGCGGGACAGATACGCAGTATTTT. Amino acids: CASSLFPRGGTDTQYF. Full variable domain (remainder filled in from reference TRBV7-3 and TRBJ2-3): GAGVSQTPSNKVTEKGKYVELRCDPISGHTALYWYRQSLGQGPEFLIYFQGTGAADDSGLPNDRFFAVRPEGSVSTLKIQRTERGDSAVYLCASSLFPRGGTDTQYFGPGTRLTVL.